The clone carrying this TCR beta chain was detected only a few times. No antigen is known for it. The source of the sample is a study of early T cells in non-severe SARS-CoV-2 infection. At the level of the study: Whole-blood bulk RNA, unsorted, was sequenced, and chains were unpaired.

Tagging with unique molecular identifiers was applied to individual cDNA molecules. TCRdb re-called the 5' RACE reads through MiXCR, storing one row per CDR3 protein. The table has about 60,000 distinct CDR3 sequences, 13% seen once; the top ten hold roughly 4.2%. Whole-study results and caveats: Matching against VDJdb likely underestimated virus-specific expansions, favoring anti-spike CD8.

This CDR3 has 11 residues. V lost 1 base and J 4 bases, leaving 5 bases between the germline ends. Germline assignment: CDR1 SQVTM and CDR2 ANQGSEA. The chain links TRBV29-1 to TRBJ2-7; D gene ambiguous. The sequencing sample was made of whole blood. The sequence derives from an adult who was a healthcare worker with PCR-confirmed SARS-CoV-2 infection or an uninfected control (not recorded which). CDR3 sequence reads: CSVEAEYEQYF. For the CDR3, the DNA is TGCAGCGTTGAAGCAGAGTACGAGCAGTACTTC.